The 30 T cell receptor beta chains below were found in one sample sequenced in a study. Each CDR3 protein is one row after TCRdb ran MiXCR on the 5' RACE reads. The top ten hold 2% to 2.5% of the sample, which has fewer than 65,000 distinct CDR3 sequences, 25% to 30% seen once. The sequencing input was tumor-infiltrating naive CD4+ T cells sorted from the breast tumor. As to subset: naive CD4+ T cells, CD4+CD45RA+CD25-. These receptors were collected from a female donor with breast cancer.

The chain has TRBV12-3 or TRBV12-4 and TRBJ2-2; 8 positions agree with TRBD2. CDR3 length equals 17 residues. V lost 6 bases to trimming and J lost 8 bases; unmatched junction nucleotides: 17. The CDR3 nucleotides read TGTGCCAGCAGCAACAGCGGGGGTCTGGGTCGAGTAGGGGAGCTGTTTTTT. Protein sequence: CASSNSGGLGRVGELFF.

The table lists this clonotype with a few counts. The chain combines TRBV25-1 with TRBJ1-2; the D is unclear. The V gene's germline CDR1 is MGHDK and CDR2 SYGVNS. The V and J ends lost 10 bases and 6 bases respectively, with 15 bases between them. The CDR3 consists of 12 residues. DNA of the CDR3: TGTGCCACCCTAAGGGAAGCTGATGGCTACACCTTC. It is translated as CATLREADGYTF.

Only a few counts were recorded for this clonotype. This chain links TRBV7-3 with TRBJ2-7; 9 bases agree with TRBD1. Looked up from germline, CDR1 is SGHTA and CDR2 is FQGTGA. Trimming cost V 2 bases and J 6 bases; bases outside gene matches: 5. This CDR3 is built from 14 residues. The CDR3 here is CASSLRDRDPEQYF. Here the CDR3 DNA reads TGTGCCAGCAGCTTACGGGACAGGGACCCCGAGCAGTACTTC.

This chain joins TRBV12-3 or TRBV12-4 and TRBJ2-6, with D hard to call. Trimming took 3 bases from V and 0 from J, leaving 12 bases between them. This CDR3 is 17 amino acids long. CDR3 region: CASSFRASLSGANVLTF. CDR3 in DNA: TGTGCCAGCAGTTTCCGGGCCTCACTCTCTGGGGCCAACGTCCTGACTTTC.

The chain combines TRBV29-1 with TRBJ1-1; possibly TRBD1 for D (5 bases). This CDR3 region has 13 residues. V was cut by 2 bases and J by 5 bases, with 12 bases left in between. CDR1 is SQVTM, CDR2 ANQGSEA, per germline. CDR3 in DNA: TGCAGCGTTGAACCGCAGGGCAGGACTGAAGCTTTCTTT. It translates to CSVEPQGRTEAFF.

This sequence joins TRBV5-1 and TRBJ2-3; a weak D match, TRBD2 (5 bases). V gave up 3 bases and J gave up 8 bases, with 10 bases separating them. CDR3 size: 12 residues. Germline V CDR1 and CDR2: SGHRS, YFSETQ. CDR3 nucleotides: TGCGCCAGCAGCTACGAGGGTCTTACGCAGTATTTT. Protein: CASSYEGLTQYF.

This chain's CDR3 is CASSLLVASTDTQYF. DNA for the CDR3: TGTGCCAGCAGCTTACTGGTAGCGAGCACAGATACGCAGTATTTT. The gene calls are TRBV7-2 and TRBJ2-3; D might be TRBD2 (5 bases). This CDR3 has 15 residues. V was clipped by 2 bases and J by 0 bases, with 9 bases between them. The germline V gene has CDR1 SGHTA and CDR2 FQGNSA.

With respect to this clonotype: One base away lies a much larger clone, so this may be a sequencing read error. V gene TRBV7-8 combines with J gene TRBJ2-7; TRBD1 matches at 8 bases. This CDR3 is built from 14 residues. Germline V gene data show CDR1 as SGHVS and CDR2 as FQNEAQ. CDR3 bases: TGTACCAGCAGGAGGACAGGGATCCCCTACGAGCAGTACTTC. It specifies CTSRRTGIPYEQYF.

This clonotype came up a few times. This chain connects TRBV20-1 to TRBJ2-3, with TRBD2 matching over 12 bases. The CDR3 consists of 15 residues. After removal of 0 bases from V and 12 bases from J, the junction contained 10 bases not matched to a gene. Germline V CDR1 and CDR2: DFQATT, SNEGSKA (reference sequence). In DNA, the CDR3 is TGCAGTGCTAGAGACTCACGCAGACTAGCGGGGGCCCAGTATTTT. This sequence encodes CSARDSRRLAGAQYF.

This clonotype has a count of ten or more. The chain has TRBV4-2 and TRBJ2-7; 7 nucleotides align to TRBD1. Germline CDR1 is LGHNA and CDR2 is YNFKEQ. The V gene end was trimmed by 4 bases and the J gene end by 2 bases; junction bases not matched to a gene: 8. The CDR3 extends over 15 amino acids. The CDR3 reads CASSRERTGTYEQYF. DNA of the CDR3: TGTGCCAGCAGCCGAGAAAGGACAGGCACCTACGAGCAGTACTTC.

There are a few counts of this clonotype. The V and J genes are TRBV29-1 and TRBJ2-2; 9 bases are shared with TRBD2. The CDR3 has 15 residues. The junction had 8 bases not matched to a gene; V was cut back by 5 bases and J by 4 bases. Germline-derived CDR1 and CDR2 are SQVTM and ANQGSEA. CDR3 residues: CSVLGLAGSTGELFF. In nucleotides, the CDR3 is TGCAGCGTTCTTGGGCTAGCGGGGTCCACCGGGGAGCTGTTTTTT.

The chain joins TRBV28 to TRBJ2-1, with no clear D. V was cut by 5 bases and J by 3 bases, with 11 bases left in between. This CDR3 spans 14 amino acids. The germline CDR1 and CDR2 sequences are MDHEN and SYDVKM. The DNA of the CDR3 is TGTGCCAGCAGTCCCCTCCCCGGCTACAATGAGCAGTTCTTC. Translated, it gives CASSPLPGYNEQFF.

The chain joins TRBV11-2 to TRBJ2-3; 10 positions match TRBD1. Germline V gives CDR1 SGHAT, CDR2 FQNNGV. This CDR3 spans 16 amino acids. The V and J ends lost 5 bases and 1 base, in that order; junction bases with no gene match: 6. The chain's CDR3 is CASSPVGTGGTDTQYF. The CDR3 DNA sequence: TGTGCCAGCAGCCCCGTCGGGACAGGGGGCACAGATACGCAGTATTTT.

This clonotype was detected once. At one of its ends the junction is not consistent with the germline gene, which may arise from a read error. This chain uses TRBV5-1 with TRBJ2-2; 7 positions agree with TRBD1. Germline V gene lookup returns CDR1 SGHRS and CDR2 YFSETQ. The CDR3 sequence is 15 residues long. The CDR3 loop is CTSSLGPGGTGELFF. The CDR3 bases are TGCACCAGCAGCTTGGGGCCAGGGGGAACCGGGGAGCTGTTTTTT. Using reference TRBV5-1 and TRBJ2-2 for the parts outside the CDR3, the full variable domain is KAGVTQTPRYLIKTRGQQVTLSCSPISGHRSVSWYQQTPGQGLQFLFEYFSETQRNKGNFPGRFSGRQFSNSRSEMNVSTLELGDSALYLCTSSLGPGGTGELFFGEGSRLTVL.

This clonotype appeared a few times. The V and J genes are TRBV15 and TRBJ1-2, with 12 bases identical to TRBD1. The CDR3 loop spans 16 amino acids. Unmatched junction bases numbered 8, after V lost 4 bases and J lost 5 bases. Germline-derived CDR1 and CDR2 are LNHNV and YYDKDF (reference sequence). The CDR3 DNA is TGTGCCACCAGCACACCGGGACAGGGGGCATCTTATGGCTACACCTTC. As protein: CATSTPGQGASYGYTF.

This chain connects TRBV7-2 to TRBJ2-7; the match to TRBD2 covers 12 bases. Germline lookup yields CDR1 SGHTA and CDR2 FQGNSA. The CDR3 sequence is 18 residues long. With 5 bases clipped from V and 1 base from J, the junction kept 12 bases outside the gene matches. This CDR3 is CASSMRTSGTLISYEQYF. The CDR3 bases are TGTGCCAGCAGCATGAGGACTAGCGGGACGTTGATATCCTACGAGCAGTACTTC.

This clonotype was seen repeatedly, ten times or more. The chain couples TRBV10-2 to TRBJ2-2; TRBD1 agrees at 9 bases. This CDR3 is 14 amino acids long. V trimming: 8 bases; J trimming: 6 bases; junction bases outside the gene matches: 7. Per germline, CDR1 WSHSY and CDR2 SAAADI. In DNA, the CDR3 is TGCGCCAGCTCTCGGACAGGGGCGGCCGGGGAGCTGTTTTTT. It specifies CASSRTGAAGELFF.

To note about this clonotype: At one end the junction does not follow the germline gene, possibly because of a read error. The genes are TRBV5-1 and TRBJ1-2, with a weak D call TRBD1 (6 bases). This CDR3 contains 16 residues. Germline lookup yields CDR1 SGHRS and CDR2 YFSETQ. The DNA for the CDR3 is TGCGCCAGCGGCTTGGATAGTCAGGGGATGAAAACTGGCTACACCTTC. It encodes CASGLDSQGMKTGYTF.

This clonotype is medium-sized in the sample. This chain joins TRBV29-1 and TRBJ1-1, with D possibly TRBD1 on 6 matching bases. The V gene's germline CDR1 is SQVTM and CDR2 ANQGSEA. The CDR3 extends over 15 amino acids. The ends were cut back, 4 bases at V and 3 bases at J, with 18 bases in the middle. The CDR3 nucleotides read TGCAGCGTTGGCGACAGGAAGGGTATGGACACTGAAGCTTTCTTT. It is translated as CSVGDRKGMDTEAFF. Full variable domain (remainder filled in from reference TRBV29-1 and TRBJ1-1): SAVISQKPSRDICQRGTSLTIQCQVDSQVTMMFWYRQQPGQSLTLIATANQGSEATYESGFVIDKFPISRPNLTFSTLTVSNMSPEDSSIYLCSVGDRKGMDTEAFFGQGTRLTVV.

The rearrangement links TRBV4-3 to TRBJ1-1; TRBD1 matches 8 bases. Germline CDR1 LGHNA, CDR2 YSLEER. CDR3 length: 15 residues. The V segment lost 1 base and the J segment 3 bases; nucleotides outside the gene matches: 4. The CDR3 coding sequence is TGCGCCAGCAGCCAAGCCCAGGGGGCGTACACTGAAGCTTTCTTT. It is translated as CASSQAQGAYTEAFF.

There are many counts of this clonotype. This chain uses TRBV7-3 with TRBJ2-5; no clear D gene. The CDR3 contains 15 residues. V lost 5 bases and J 4 bases, leaving 17 bases between the germline ends. Germline V gene lookup returns CDR1 SGHTA and CDR2 FQGTGA. CDR3 coding DNA: TGTGCCAGCAGCGTGGGGTCGGGCAGCGCAGAGACCCAGTACTTC. Translating it yields CASSVGSGSAETQYF.

This clonotype is classed as medium-sized. This chain joins TRBV7-2 and TRBJ2-3, with D unresolved. Germline values: CDR1 SGHTA, CDR2 FQGNSA. V gave up 5 bases and J gave up 6 bases, with 9 bases separating them. The CDR3 consists of 12 residues. The CDR3 DNA reads TGTGCCAGCAGCCGAATCAGGGATACGCAGTATTTT. This codes for CASSRIRDTQYF. The variable domain in full, completed from reference TRBV7-2 and TRBJ2-3, reads GAGVSQSPSNKVTEKGKDVELRCDPISGHTALYWYRQSLGQGLEFLIYFQGNSAPDKSGLPSDRFSAERTGGSVSTLTIQRTQQEDSAVYLCASSRIRDTQYFGPGTRLTVL.

This clonotype was observed once. The chain uses TRBV10-3 and TRBJ1-1; D possibly corresponds to TRBD1 (5 bases). V lost 8 bases and J lost 5, with 21 bases in between. Germline V gives CDR1 ENHRY, CDR2 SYGVKD. The CDR3 runs to 15 residues. The DNA for the CDR3 is TGTGCCATCGGTGCCTCCGGGGCCGGGGGAACTGAAGCTTTCTTT. As protein: CAIGASGAGGTEAFF.

Worth noting for this clonotype: A much larger clone is a single base away; this may be a read error. This chain connects TRBV5-1 to TRBJ1-5, with D possibly TRBD1 on 5 matching bases. Germline CDR1 SGHRS, CDR2 YFSETQ. This CDR3 comprises 14 residues. The CDR3 sequence is CAGSLAGTNQPQHF. In DNA, the CDR3 is TGCGCCGGCAGCTTGGCCGGGACGAATCAGCCCCAGCATTTT.

This clonotype has a count of ten or more. The genes are TRBV15 and TRBJ2-1; possibly TRBD2 for D (5 bases). This CDR3 region has 15 residues. Germline CDR1 LNHNV, CDR2 YYDKDF (reference sequence). V lost 0 bases and J 5 bases, leaving 11 bases between the germline ends. In DNA, the CDR3 is TGTGCCACCAGCAGAGATTCGCGGGCCAACAATGAGCAGTTCTTC. It translates to CATSRDSRANNEQFF.

This clonotype was detected a few times. This sequence joins TRBV20-1 and TRBJ2-1, with TRBD2 matching over 10 bases. The CDR3 covers 16 residues. V was clipped by 1 base and J by 1 base; unmatched bases: 4. CDR1 is DFQATT, CDR2 SNEGSKA, per germline (reference sequence). CDR3 region: CSARGTSGVSYNEQFF. The DNA for the CDR3 is TGCAGTGCTAGAGGGACTAGCGGCGTTTCCTACAATGAGCAGTTCTTC.

This clonotype has only a few counts. Here the CDR3 reads CASSLDGQARSGANVLTF. Written as DNA, the CDR3 is TGCGCCAGCAGCTTGGACGGGCAGGCGCGCTCTGGGGCCAACGTCCTGACTTTC. The V call is TRBV5-1, the J call TRBJ2-6; D remains ambiguous. Deletions cut 0 bases from V and 0 bases from J, with 13 bases between. Per the germline V gene, CDR1 is SGHRS and CDR2 is YFSETQ. This CDR3 region has 18 residues.

This chain connects TRBV11-2 to TRBJ2-1; 11 nucleotides align to TRBD2. Germline loops: CDR1 SGHAT, CDR2 FQNNGV. Trimming took 5 bases from V and 2 from J; bases not matched to a gene: 8. The CDR3 length is 17 residues. The CDR3 here is CASSTGLAGGTYNEQFF. The CDR3 DNA reads as TGTGCCAGCAGCACGGGGCTAGCGGGAGGTACCTACAATGAGCAGTTCTTC.

This clonotype was observed a handful of times. V and J are TRBV7-3 and TRBJ2-2; 7 bases are a match to TRBD1. Per germline, CDR1 SGHTA and CDR2 FQGTGA. Trimming cost V 2 bases and J 4 bases; bases outside gene matches: 1. This CDR3 has 14 amino acids. CDR3 DNA sequence: TGTGCCAGCAGCTTAGGGACAGTCACCGGGGAGCTGTTTTTT. Its protein is CASSLGTVTGELFF.

This clonotype appeared a single time. J is TRBJ2-1 and V is TRBV5-1; no definite D call. This CDR3 spans 13 amino acids. With 5 bases removed from V and 8 bases from J, the gap between germline ends came to 14 bases. Germline V CDR1 and CDR2: SGHRS, YFSETQ. CDR3 sequence (DNA): TGCGCCAGCAGGGGCGACAAGGCCTATGAGCAGTTCTTC. The encoded protein is CASRGDKAYEQFF.